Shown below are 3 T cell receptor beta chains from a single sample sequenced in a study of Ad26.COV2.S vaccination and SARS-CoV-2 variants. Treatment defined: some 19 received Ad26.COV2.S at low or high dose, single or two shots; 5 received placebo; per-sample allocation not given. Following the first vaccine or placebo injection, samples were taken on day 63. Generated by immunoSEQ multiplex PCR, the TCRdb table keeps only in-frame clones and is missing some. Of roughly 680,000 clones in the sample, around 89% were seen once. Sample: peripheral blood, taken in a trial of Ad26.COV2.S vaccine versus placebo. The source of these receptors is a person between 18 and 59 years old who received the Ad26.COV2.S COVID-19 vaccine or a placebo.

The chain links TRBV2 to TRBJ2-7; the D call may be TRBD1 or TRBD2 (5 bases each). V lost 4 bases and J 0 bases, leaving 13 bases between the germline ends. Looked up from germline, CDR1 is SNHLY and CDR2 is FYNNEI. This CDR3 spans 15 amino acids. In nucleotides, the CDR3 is TGTGCCAGCAGTGGGGGACCCCCAGGCTCCTACGAGCAGTACTTC. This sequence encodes CASSGGPPGSYEQYF.

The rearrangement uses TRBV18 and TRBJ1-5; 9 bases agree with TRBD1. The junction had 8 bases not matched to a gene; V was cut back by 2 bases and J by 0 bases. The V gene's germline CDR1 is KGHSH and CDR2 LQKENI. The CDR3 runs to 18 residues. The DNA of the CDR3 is TGTGCCAGCTCACCAAAGGGACAGGGAAAGATTAGCAATCAGCCCCAGCATTTT. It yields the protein CASSPKGQGKISNQPQHF.

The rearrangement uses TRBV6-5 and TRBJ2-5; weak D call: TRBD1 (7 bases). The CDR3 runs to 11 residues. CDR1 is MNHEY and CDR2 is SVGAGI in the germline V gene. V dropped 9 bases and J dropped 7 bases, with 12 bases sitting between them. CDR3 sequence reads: CASRQGGTQYF. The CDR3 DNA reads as TGTGCCAGTCGCCAGGGGGGGACCCAGTACTTC.